This T cell receptor beta chain was profiled in a study of a mutant IDH1 vaccine in newly diagnosed glioma. Study-wide context: The initiation of vaccination occurred 4-6 weeks after radiotherapy alone, or with temozolomide cycles.

The protocol was immunoSEQ multiplex PCR, while the TCRdb copy is restricted to in-frame clones and leaves out a portion. The sample includes fewer than 45,000 clones, around 81% of them seen just once. Remarks on this clone: The antigen remains unidentified.

Time point reported: week 35, safety follow-up. Mutant IDH1 20-mer peptide, at 300 ug, made up each vaccine dose, with topical imiquimod. Deletions cut 9 bases from V and 11 bases from J, with 26 bases between. The germline gives CDR1 SGHNT, CDR2 YYREEE (reference sequence). The CDR3 spans 14 residues. Sample: PBMCs, taken from a glioma patient whose treatment included an IDH1 peptide vaccine. This TCR derives from a woman aged 40 to 50 with glioma. Some clones in this sample may be carry-over from other donors' samples. The chain joins TRBV5-4 to TRBJ1-1; D possibly corresponds to TRBD1 (6 bases). CDR3 sequence: CATDDKSERGTAFF. The CDR3 nucleotides read TGTGCCACCGACGACAAGTCCGAAAGGGGGACGGCTTTCTTT.